These T cell receptor beta chains were read from a single sample in a study of human T cells and chemical hapten exposure. MiXCR, applied by TCRdb to the RACE reads, yields one record per CDR3 protein. This table holds approximately 320,000 distinct CDR3 sequences, around 5.5% found once. The sample was whole blood, taken in connection with sensitization to the hapten diphenylcyclopropenone (DPC). The receptors stem from a woman under 30 with alopecia areata. Some clones in this sample may be carry-over from other donors' samples. Both conserved end residues are part of each CDR3. Fields, in order: D gene, V gene, clone size, J gene, CDR3 protein, CDR3 DNA. D genes are given only for firm matches. Some rows mark clone size as missing; the rest say once, few, many or name a class of expanded clone.

-	TRBV7-2	many	TRBJ2-7	CASSLDPGTYEQYF	TGTGCCAGCAGCTTAGATCCAGGGACCTACGAGCAGTACTTC
-	TRBV9	-	TRBJ1-1	CASGTLPDTEAFF	TGTGCCAGTGGGACCCTACCGGACACTGAAGCTTTCTTT
-	TRBV6-1	many	TRBJ2-7	CASSEPPSEQYF	TGTGCCAGCAGTGAACCGCCGTCCGAGCAGTACTTC
TRBD2	TRBV10-3	many	TRBJ2-3	CAIRLGTSGESYGTDTQYF	TGTGCCATCAGGCTGGGGACTAGCGGAGAGAGTTACGGCACAGATACGCAGTATTTT
-	TRBV20-1	many	TRBJ1-3	CSAISVRGVENSGNTIYF	TGCAGTGCTATTTCTGTCCGCGGAGTAGAGAACTCTGGAAACACCATATATTTT
-	TRBV5-4	few	TRBJ1-3	CASSLGASGNTIYF	TGTGCCAGCAGCTTGGGCGCCTCTGGAAACACCATATATTTT
-	TRBV27	few	TRBJ2-7	CASGTPQAYEQYF	TGTGCCAGCGGCACACCCCAAGCCTACGAGCAGTACTTC
TRBD2	TRBV28	-	TRBJ2-1	CASSPRGGGLYNEQFF	TGTGCCAGCAGCCCTAGAGGCGGGGGGCTGTACAATGAGCAGTTCTTC
-	TRBV3-1	-	TRBJ2-7	CATRDALSSYEQYF	TGTGCCACCAGGGACGCCCTAAGCTCCTACGAGCAGTACTTC
-	TRBV7-9	-	TRBJ2-1	CASSSRMEQFF	TGTGCCAGCAGCTCCCGCATGGAGCAGTTCTTC
-	TRBV12-3/TRBV12-4	many	TRBJ2-5	CASSLGLETQYF	TGTGCCAGCAGTTTAGGATTGGAGACCCAGTACTTC
-	TRBV6-2/TRBV6-3	many	TRBJ2-4	CASSQGPENIQYF	TGTGCCAGCAGTCAGGGACCTGAAAACATTCAGTACTTC
-	TRBV15	few	TRBJ1-6	CATSRDQASPLHF	TGTGCCACCAGCAGAGATCAAGCTTCACCCCTCCACTTT
-	TRBV6-5	few	TRBJ1-4	CASTRGSDEKLFF	TGTGCCAGCACTCGAGGAAGCGATGAAAAACTGTTTTTT
TRBD1	TRBV5-1	-	TRBJ1-5	CASSSGTGSNQPQHF	TGCGCCAGCAGCAGTGGGACAGGGAGCAATCAGCCCCAGCATTTT
TRBD1	TRBV7-6	many	TRBJ1-4	CASSPHDRAGEKLFF	TGTGCCAGCAGCCCACACGACAGGGCGGGGGAAAAACTGTTTTTT
TRBD2	TRBV4-3	many	TRBJ2-2	CASSQDRSSGGSTGELFF	TGCGCCAGCAGCCAAGATCGATCCAGCGGGGGCTCCACCGGGGAGCTGTTTTTT